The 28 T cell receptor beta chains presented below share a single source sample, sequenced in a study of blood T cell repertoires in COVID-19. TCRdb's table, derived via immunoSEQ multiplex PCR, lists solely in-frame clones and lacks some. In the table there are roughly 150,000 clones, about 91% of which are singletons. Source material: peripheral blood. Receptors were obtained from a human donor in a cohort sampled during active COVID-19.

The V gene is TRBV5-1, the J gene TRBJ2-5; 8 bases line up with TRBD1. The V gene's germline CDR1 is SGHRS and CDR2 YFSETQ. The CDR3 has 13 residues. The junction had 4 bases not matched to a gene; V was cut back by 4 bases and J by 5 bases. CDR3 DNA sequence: TGCGCCAGCAGCCATGGACAGGGCGAGACCCAGTACTTC. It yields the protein CASSHGQGETQYF.

CDR3 loop: CAISEMEAVDTQYF. CDR3 in DNA: TGTGCCATCAGTGAGATGGAGGCCGTGGATACGCAGTATTTT. The chain is built from TRBV10-3 and TRBJ2-3; D might be TRBD2 (5 bases). Deletions cut 2 bases from V and 6 bases from J, with 12 bases between. Germline loops: CDR1 ENHRY, CDR2 SYGVKD. The CDR3 is 14 amino acids.

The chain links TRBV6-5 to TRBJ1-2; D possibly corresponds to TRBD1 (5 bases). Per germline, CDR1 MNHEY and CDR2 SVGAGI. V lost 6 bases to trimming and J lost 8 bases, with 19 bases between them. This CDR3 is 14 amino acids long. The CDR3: CASSRDKGVGGYTF. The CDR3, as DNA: TGTGCCAGCAGCCGCGACAAAGGGGTAGGGGGCTACACCTTC.

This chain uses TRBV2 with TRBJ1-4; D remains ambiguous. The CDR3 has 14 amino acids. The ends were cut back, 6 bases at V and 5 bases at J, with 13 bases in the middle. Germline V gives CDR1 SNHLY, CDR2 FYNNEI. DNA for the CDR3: TGTGCCAGCAGCCCCCGAGGGCAGAATGAAAAACTGTTTTTT. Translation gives CASSPRGQNEKLFF.

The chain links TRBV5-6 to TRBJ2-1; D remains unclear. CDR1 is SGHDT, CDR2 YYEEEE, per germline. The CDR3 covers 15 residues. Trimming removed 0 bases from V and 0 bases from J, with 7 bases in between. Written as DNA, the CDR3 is TGTGCCAGCAGCTTGGGTGAGAGCTCCTACAATGAGCAGTTCTTC. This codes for CASSLGESSYNEQFF.

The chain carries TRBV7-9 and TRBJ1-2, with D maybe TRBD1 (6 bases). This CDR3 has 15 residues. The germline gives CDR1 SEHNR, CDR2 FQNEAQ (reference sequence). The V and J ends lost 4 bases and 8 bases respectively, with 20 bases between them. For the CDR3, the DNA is TGTGCCAGCAGCTCCCGAGGGGGAGAAGTGGTCGGCTACACCTTC. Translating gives CASSSRGGEVVGYTF.

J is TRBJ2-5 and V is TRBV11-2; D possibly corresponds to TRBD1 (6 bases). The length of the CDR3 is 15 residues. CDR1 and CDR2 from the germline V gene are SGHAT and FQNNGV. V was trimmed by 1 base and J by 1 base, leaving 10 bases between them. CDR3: CASSLGTETQETQYF. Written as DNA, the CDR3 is TGTGCCAGCAGCTTAGGGACAGAGACCCAAGAGACCCAGTACTTC.

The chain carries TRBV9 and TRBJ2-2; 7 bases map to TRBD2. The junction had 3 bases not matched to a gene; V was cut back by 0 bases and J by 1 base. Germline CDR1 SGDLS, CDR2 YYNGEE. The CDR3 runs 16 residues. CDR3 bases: TGTGCCAGCAGCGTAGAAGGCGGGGGGAACACCGGGGAGCTGTTTTTT. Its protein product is CASSVEGGGNTGELFF. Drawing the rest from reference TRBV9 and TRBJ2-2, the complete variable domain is DSGVTQTPKHLITATGQRVTLRCSPRSGDLSVYWYQQSLDQGLQFLIQYYNGEERAKGNILERFSAQQFPDLHSELNLSSLELGDSALYFCASSVEGGGNTGELFFGEGSRLTVL.

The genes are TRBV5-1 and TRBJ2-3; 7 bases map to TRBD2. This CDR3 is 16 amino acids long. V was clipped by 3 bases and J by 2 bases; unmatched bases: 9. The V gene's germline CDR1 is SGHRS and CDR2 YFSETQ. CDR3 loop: CASSWGLMVYTDTQYF. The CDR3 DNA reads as TGCGCCAGCAGCTGGGGACTAATGGTTTACACAGATACGCAGTATTTT.

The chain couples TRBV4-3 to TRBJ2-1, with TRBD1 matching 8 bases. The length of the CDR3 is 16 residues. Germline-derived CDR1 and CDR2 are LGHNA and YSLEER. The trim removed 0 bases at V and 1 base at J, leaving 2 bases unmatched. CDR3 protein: CASSQDGTGSYNEQFF. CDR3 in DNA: TGCGCCAGCAGCCAAGATGGGACAGGTTCCTACAATGAGCAGTTCTTC.

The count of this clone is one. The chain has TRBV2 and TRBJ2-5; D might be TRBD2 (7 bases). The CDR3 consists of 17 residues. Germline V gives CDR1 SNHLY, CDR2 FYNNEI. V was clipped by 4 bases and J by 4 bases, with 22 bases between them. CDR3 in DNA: TGTGCCAGCAGTGTTCTTGGCGGGGGCCTCCGGGGAGAGACCCAGTACTTC. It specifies CASSVLGGGLRGETQYF.

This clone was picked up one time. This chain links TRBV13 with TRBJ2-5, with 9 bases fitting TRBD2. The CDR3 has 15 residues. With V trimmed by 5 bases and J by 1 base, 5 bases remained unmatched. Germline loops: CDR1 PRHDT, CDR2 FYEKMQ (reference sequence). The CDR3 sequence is CASSDSGGPQETQYF. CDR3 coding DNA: TGTGCCAGCAGCGATAGCGGGGGCCCCCAAGAGACCCAGTACTTC.

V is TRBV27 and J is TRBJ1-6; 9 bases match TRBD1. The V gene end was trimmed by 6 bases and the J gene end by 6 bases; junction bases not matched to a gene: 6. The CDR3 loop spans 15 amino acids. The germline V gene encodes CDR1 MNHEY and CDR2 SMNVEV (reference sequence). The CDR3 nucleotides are TGTGCCAGCAGACCGGACAGGGGAGGTAATTCACCCCTCCACTTT. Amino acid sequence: CASRPDRGGNSPLHF.

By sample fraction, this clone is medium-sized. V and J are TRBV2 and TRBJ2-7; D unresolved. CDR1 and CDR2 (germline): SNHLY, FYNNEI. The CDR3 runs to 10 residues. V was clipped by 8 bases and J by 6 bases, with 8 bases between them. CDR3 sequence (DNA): TGTGCCAGCGTGGCCCTCGAGCAGTACTTC. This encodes CASVALEQYF.

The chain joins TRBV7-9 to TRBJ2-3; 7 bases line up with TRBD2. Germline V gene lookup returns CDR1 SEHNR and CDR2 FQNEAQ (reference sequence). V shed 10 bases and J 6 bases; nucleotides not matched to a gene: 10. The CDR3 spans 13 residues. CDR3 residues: CATGRLAADTQYF. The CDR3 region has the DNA TGTGCCACTGGTCGGCTAGCGGCTGATACGCAGTATTTT. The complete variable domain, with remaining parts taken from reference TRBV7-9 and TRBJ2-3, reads DTGVSQNPRHKITKRGQNVTFRCDPISEHNRLYWYRQTLGQGPEFLTYFQNEAQLEKSRLLSDRFSAERPKGSFSTLEIQRTEQGDSAMYLCATGRLAADTQYFGPGTRLTVL.

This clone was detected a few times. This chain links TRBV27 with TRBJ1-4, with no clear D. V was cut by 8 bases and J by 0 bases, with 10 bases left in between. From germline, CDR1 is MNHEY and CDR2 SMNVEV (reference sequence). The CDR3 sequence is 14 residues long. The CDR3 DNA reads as TGTGCCAGCGCTTCACTATCAACTAATGAAAAACTGTTTTTT. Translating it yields CASASLSTNEKLFF.

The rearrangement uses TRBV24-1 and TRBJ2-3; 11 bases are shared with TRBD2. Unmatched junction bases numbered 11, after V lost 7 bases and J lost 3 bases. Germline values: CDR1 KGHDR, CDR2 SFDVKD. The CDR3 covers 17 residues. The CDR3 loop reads CATREGTSGIRTDTQYF. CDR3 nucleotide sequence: TGTGCCACCAGGGAGGGGACTAGCGGTATTCGTACAGATACGCAGTATTTT.

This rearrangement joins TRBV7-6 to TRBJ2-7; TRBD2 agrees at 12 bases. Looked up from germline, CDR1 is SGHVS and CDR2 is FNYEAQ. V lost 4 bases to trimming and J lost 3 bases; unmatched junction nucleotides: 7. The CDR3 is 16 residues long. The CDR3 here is CASSYTTSGGLYEQYF. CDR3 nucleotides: TGTGCCAGCAGCTACACGACTAGCGGGGGTCTCTACGAGCAGTACTTC.

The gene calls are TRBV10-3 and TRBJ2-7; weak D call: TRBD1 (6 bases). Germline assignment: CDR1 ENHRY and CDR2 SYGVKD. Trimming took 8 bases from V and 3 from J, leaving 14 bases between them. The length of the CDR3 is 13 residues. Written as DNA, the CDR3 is TGTGCCATCGGGGCAGGGGATGTCTACGAGCAGTACTTC. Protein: CAIGAGDVYEQYF.

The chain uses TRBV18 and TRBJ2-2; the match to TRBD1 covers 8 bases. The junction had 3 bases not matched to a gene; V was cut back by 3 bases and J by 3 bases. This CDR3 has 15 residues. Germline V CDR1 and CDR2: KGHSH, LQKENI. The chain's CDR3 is CASSPGQGDTGELFF. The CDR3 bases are TGTGCCAGCTCACCCGGACAGGGCGACACCGGGGAGCTGTTTTTT.

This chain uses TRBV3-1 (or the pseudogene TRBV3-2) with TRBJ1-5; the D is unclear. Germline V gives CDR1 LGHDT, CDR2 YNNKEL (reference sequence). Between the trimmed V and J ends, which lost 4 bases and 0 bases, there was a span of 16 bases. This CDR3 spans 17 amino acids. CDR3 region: CASSLSPGRNSNQPQHF. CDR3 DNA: TGTGCCAGCAGCCTCTCACCCGGTCGTAATAGCAATCAGCCCCAGCATTTT.

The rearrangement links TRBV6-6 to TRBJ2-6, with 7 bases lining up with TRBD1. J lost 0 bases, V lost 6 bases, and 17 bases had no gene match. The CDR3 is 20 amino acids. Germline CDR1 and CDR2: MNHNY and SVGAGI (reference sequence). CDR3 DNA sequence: TGTGCCAGCAGCCAGGGGATAACCGGGACAGCGTACTCTGGGGCCAACGTCCTGACTTTC. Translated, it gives CASSQGITGTAYSGANVLTF.

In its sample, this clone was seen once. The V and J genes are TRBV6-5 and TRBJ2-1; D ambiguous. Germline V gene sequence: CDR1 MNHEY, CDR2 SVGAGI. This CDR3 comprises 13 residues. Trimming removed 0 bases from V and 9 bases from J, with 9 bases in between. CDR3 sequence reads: CASSYSRGSEQFF. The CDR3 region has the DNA TGTGCCAGCAGTTACTCGCGAGGTTCTGAGCAGTTCTTC.

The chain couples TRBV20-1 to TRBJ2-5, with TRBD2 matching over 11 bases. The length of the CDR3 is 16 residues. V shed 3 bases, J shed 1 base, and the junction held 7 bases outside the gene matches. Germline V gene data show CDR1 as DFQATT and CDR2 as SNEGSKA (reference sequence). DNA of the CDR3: TGCAGTGCTAGTGGGGCTAGCGGGGGGCTCCAAGAGACCCAGTACTTC. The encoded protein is CSASGASGGLQETQYF.

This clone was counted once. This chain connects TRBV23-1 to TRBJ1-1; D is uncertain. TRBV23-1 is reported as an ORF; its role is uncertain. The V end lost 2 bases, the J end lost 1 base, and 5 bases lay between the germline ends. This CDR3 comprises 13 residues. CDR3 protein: CASSQRGNTEAFF. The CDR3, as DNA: TGCGCCAGCAGTCAACGGGGGAACACTGAAGCTTTCTTT.

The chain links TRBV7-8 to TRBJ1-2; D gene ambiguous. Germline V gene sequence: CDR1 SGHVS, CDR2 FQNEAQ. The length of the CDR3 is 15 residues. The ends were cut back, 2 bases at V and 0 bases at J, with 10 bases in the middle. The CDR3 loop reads CASSLSSGTNYGYTF. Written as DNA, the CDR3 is TGTGCCAGCAGCTTATCTAGCGGAACTAACTATGGCTACACCTTC.

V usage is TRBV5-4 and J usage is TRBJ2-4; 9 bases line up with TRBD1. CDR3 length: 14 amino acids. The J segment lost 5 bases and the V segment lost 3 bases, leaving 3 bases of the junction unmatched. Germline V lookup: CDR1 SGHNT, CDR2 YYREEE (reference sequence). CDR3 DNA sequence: TGTGCCAGCAGCTCACAGGGGGCCGAAAACATTCAGTACTTC. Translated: CASSSQGAENIQYF.

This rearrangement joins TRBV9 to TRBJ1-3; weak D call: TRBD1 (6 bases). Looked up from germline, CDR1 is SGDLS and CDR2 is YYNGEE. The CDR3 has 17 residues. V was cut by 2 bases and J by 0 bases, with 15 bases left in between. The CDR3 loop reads CASSVGGGGSSGNTIYF. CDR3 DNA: TGTGCCAGCAGCGTTGGCGGTGGGGGCAGCTCTGGAAACACCATATATTTT.